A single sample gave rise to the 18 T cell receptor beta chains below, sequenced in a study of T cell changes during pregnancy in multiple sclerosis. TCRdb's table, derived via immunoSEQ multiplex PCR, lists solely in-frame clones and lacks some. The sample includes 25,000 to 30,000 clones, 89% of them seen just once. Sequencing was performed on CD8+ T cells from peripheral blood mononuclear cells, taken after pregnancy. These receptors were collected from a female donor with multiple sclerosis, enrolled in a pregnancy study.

Here the CDR3 reads CAISEPTKYNEQFF. The CDR3 nucleotides are TGTGCCATCAGTGAGCCGACTAAATACAATGAGCAGTTCTTC. This chain connects TRBV10-3 to TRBJ2-1; perhaps TRBD2 as D (5 bases). Germline loops: CDR1 ENHRY, CDR2 SYGVKD. This CDR3 is built from 14 residues. Deletions cut 2 bases from V and 4 bases from J, with 9 bases between.

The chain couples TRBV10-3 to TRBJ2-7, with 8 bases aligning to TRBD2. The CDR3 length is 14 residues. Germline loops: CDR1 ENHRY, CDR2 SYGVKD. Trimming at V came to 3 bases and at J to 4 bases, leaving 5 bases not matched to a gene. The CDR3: CAISERGRMYEQYF. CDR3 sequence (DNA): TGTGCCATCAGTGAACGCGGGAGGATGTACGAGCAGTACTTC.

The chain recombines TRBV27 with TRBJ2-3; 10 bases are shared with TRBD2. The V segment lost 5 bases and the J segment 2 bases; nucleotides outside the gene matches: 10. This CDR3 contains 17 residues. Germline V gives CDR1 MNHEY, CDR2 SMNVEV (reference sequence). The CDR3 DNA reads TGTGCCAGCAGTAGCGGTGTACTAGCGGGAAACACAGATACGCAGTATTTT. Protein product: CASSSGVLAGNTDTQYF.

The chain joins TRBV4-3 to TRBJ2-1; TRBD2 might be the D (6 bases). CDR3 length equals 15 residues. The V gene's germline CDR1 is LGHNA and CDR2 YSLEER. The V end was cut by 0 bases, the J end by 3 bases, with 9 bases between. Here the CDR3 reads CASSQDLDYYNEQFF. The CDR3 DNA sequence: TGCGCCAGCAGCCAAGATCTGGACTACTACAATGAGCAGTTCTTC.

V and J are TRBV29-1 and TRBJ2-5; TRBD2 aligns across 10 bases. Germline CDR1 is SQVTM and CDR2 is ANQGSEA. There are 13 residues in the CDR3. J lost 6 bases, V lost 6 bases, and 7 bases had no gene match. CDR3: CSVVAGGGQTQYF. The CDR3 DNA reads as TGCAGCGTCGTAGCGGGAGGAGGGCAGACCCAGTACTTC.

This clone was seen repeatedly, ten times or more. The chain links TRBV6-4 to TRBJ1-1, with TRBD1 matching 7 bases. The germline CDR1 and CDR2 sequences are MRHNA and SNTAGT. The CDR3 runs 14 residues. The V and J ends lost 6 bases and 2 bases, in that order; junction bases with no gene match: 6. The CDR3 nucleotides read TGTGCCAGCAGGGCTGGACAGGAAAACACTGAAGCTTTCTTT. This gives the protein CASRAGQENTEAFF.

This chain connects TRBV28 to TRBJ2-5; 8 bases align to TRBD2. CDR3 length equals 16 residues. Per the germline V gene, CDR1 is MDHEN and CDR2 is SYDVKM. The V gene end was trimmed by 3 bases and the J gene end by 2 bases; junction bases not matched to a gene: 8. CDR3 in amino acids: CASSFRGGYHQETQYF. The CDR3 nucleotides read TGTGCCAGCAGTTTCCGGGGGGGGTACCATCAAGAGACCCAGTACTTC.

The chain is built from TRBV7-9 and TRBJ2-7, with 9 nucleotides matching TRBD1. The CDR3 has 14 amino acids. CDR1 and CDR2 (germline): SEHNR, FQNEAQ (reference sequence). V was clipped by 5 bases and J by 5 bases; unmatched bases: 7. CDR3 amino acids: CASSQGTGRHEQYF. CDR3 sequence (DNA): TGTGCCAGCAGCCAAGGGACAGGGCGCCACGAGCAGTACTTC.

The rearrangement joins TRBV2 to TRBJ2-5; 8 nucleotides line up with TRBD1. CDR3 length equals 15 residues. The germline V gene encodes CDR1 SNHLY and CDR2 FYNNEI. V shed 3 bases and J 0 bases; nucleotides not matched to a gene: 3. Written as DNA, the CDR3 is TGTGCCAGCAGTGAGGGACAGGCCTACCAAGAGACCCAGTACTTC. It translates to CASSEGQAYQETQYF.

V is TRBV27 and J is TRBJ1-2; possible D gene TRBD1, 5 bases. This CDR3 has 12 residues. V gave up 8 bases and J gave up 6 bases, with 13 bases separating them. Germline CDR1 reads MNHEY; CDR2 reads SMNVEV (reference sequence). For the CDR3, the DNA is TGTGCCAGCGGGGCGGGATGGGATGGCTACACCTTC. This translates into CASGAGWDGYTF.

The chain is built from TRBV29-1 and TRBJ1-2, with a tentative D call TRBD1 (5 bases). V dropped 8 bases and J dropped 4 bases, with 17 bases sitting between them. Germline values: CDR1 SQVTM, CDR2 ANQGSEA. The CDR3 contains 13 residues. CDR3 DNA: TGCAGCATTTCCGACAGTTCTAGCTATGGCTACACCTTC. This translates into CSISDSSSYGYTF.

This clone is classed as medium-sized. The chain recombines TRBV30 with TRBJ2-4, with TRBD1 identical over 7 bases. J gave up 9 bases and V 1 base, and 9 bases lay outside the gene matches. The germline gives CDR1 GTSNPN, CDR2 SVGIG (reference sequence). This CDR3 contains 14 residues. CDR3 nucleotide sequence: TGTGCCTGGAGTGGCACAGGGGATGTTGGCATTCAGTACTTC. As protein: CAWSGTGDVGIQYF.

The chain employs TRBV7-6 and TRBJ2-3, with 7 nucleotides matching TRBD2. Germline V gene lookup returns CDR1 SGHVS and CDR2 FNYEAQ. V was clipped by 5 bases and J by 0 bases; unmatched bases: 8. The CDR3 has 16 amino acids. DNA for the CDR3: TGTGCCAGCAGCCTACGTGATAGCGGGAGCACAGATACGCAGTATTTT. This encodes CASSLRDSGSTDTQYF.

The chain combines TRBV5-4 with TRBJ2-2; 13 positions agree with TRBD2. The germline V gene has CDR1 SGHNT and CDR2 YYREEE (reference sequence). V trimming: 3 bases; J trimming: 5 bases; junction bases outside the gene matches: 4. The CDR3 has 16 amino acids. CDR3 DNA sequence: TGTGCCAGCAGCTCAGGACTAGCGGGAGCTACCGGGGAGCTGTTTTTT. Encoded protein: CASSSGLAGATGELFF.

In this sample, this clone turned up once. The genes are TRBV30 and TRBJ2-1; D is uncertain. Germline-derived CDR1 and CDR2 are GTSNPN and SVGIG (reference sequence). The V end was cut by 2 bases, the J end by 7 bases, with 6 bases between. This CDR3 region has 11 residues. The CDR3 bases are TGTGCCTGGAGTATGGAGAATGAGCAGTTCTTC. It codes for CAWSMENEQFF.

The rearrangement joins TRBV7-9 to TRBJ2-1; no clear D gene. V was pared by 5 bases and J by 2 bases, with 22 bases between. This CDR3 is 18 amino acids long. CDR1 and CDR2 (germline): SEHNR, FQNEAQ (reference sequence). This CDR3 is CASSPPVGESRTYNEQFF. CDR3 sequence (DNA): TGTGCCAGCAGCCCCCCGGTGGGCGAGAGCCGTACCTACAATGAGCAGTTCTTC.

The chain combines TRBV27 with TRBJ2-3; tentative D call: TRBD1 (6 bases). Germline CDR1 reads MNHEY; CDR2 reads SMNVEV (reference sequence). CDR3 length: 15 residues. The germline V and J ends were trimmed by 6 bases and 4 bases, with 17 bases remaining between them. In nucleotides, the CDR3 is TGTGCCAGCAGCGTTACAGGGTATGGCGCAGATACGCAGTATTTT. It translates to CASSVTGYGADTQYF.

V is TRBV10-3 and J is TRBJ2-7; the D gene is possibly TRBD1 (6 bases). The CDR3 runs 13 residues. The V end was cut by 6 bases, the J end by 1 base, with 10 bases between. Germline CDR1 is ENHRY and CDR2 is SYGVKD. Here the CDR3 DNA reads TGTGCCATCAGGGGGGCGGGTTCCTACGAGCAGTACTTC. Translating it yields CAIRGAGSYEQYF.